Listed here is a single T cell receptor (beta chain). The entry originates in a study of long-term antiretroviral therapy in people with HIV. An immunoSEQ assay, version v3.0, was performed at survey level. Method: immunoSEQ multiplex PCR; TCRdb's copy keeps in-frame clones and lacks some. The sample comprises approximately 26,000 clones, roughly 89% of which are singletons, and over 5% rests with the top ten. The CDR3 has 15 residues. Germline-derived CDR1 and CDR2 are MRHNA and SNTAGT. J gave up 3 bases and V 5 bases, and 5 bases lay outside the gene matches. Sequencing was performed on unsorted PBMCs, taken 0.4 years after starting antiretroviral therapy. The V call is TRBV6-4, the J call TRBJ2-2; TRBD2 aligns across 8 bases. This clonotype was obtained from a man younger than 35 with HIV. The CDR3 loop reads CASSPSREDTGELFF. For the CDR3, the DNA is TGTGCCAGCAGTCCCTCGCGGGAGGACACCGGGGAGCTGTTTTTT.